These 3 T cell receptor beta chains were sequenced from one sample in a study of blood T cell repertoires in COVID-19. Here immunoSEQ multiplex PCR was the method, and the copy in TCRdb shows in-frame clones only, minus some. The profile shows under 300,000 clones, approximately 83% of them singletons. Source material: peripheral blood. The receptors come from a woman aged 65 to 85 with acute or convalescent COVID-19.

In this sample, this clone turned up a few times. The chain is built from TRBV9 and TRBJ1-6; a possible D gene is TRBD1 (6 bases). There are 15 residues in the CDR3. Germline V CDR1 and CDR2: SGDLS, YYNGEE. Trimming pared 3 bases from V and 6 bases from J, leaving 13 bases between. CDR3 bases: TGTGCCAGCAGCGCCAGGGGTTTTGGTAATTCACCCCTCCACTTT. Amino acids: CASSARGFGNSPLHF.

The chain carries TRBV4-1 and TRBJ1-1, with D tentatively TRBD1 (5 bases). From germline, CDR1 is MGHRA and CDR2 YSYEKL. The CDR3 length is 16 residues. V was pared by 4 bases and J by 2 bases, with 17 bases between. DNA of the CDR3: TGCGCCAGCAGCCCACCGACCCGACAGTCTAACACTGAAGCTTTCTTT. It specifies CASSPPTRQSNTEAFF.

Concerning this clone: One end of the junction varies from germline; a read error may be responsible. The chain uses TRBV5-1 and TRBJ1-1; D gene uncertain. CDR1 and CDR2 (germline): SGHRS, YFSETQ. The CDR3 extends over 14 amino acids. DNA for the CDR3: TGCGCCAGCAGCCTGACCCCGGGGAACGCTGAAGCTTTCTTT. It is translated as CASSLTPGNAEAFF.